The 22 T cell receptor beta chains reported below all come from one sample, sequenced in a study of post-analysis software for immune sequencing data. Their antigens remain unidentified. Notes on the study in general: Relative to controls, patients had 4 or 5 TRBV segments at higher frequency, with TRBV5-6, TRBV5-1 and TRBV20-1 among these.

Prepared libraries of TCR beta cDNA carried unique molecular identifiers. TCRdb re-analysed the PCR reads in MiXCR, keeping a single row per CDR3 protein. The data show hundreds of thousands of distinct CDR3 sequences, with approximately 60% seen just once and roughly 10% held by the top ten. The sequenced sample consisted of blood. All receptors derive from a girl aged 2 to 10 with multiple sclerosis.

This clonotype was counted once. The chain uses TRBV24-1 and TRBJ2-5; D tentatively fits TRBD1 or TRBD2 (5 bases each). Germline assignment: CDR1 KGHDR and CDR2 SFDVKD. This CDR3 has 16 residues. Trimming took 1 base from V and 5 from J, leaving 16 bases between them. For the CDR3, the DNA is TGTGCCACCAGTGATTTAAGTCAGGGAGTGGCGGAGACCCAGTACTTC. It codes for CATSDLSQGVAETQYF.

The table lists this clonotype with a few counts. V usage is TRBV4-1 and J usage is TRBJ2-6, with D uncertain. V was clipped by 1 base and J by 0 bases, with 13 bases between them. In germline, CDR1 is MGHRA, CDR2 YSYEKL. There are 18 residues in the CDR3. CDR3 residues: CASSQVFAVDSGANVLTF. The CDR3 region has the DNA TGCGCCAGCAGCCAAGTTTTTGCCGTAGACTCTGGGGCCAACGTCCTGACTTTC.

CDR3 loop: CASSSSGVKTQYF. The CDR3 nucleotides are TGTGCCAGCAGTTCTAGCGGGGTGAAGACCCAGTACTTC. The J gene is TRBJ2-5, the V gene TRBV12-3 or TRBV12-4, with 9 positions matching TRBD2. J was trimmed by 6 bases and V by 4 bases; bases with no gene match: 3. CDR3 length: 13 amino acids.

The V and J genes are TRBV4-2 and TRBJ2-7; maybe TRBD2 (6 bases). CDR1 is LGHNA and CDR2 is YNFKEQ in the germline V gene. The V and J ends lost 0 bases and 0 bases respectively, with 21 bases between them. This CDR3 has 19 residues. CDR3: CASSQDMALFHGSSYEQYF. In DNA, the CDR3 is TGTGCCAGCAGCCAAGATATGGCCCTTTTCCACGGGAGCTCCTACGAGCAGTACTTC.

The chain joins TRBV5-1 to TRBJ2-3; a weak D match, TRBD1 (5 bases). There are 16 residues in the CDR3. From germline, CDR1 is SGHRS and CDR2 YFSETQ. V was shortened by 0 bases and J by 2 bases, with 13 bases between the two germline ends. CDR3 protein: CASSLADTRYTDTQYF. The CDR3 coding sequence is TGCGCCAGCAGCTTGGCGGACACAAGATACACAGATACGCAGTATTTT.

V is TRBV7-8 and J is TRBJ2-5; TRBD1 agrees at 8 bases. V was clipped by 2 bases and J by 11 bases; unmatched bases: 10. The CDR3 spans 14 residues. Looked up from germline, CDR1 is SGHVS and CDR2 is FQNEAQ. The CDR3 DNA reads TGTGCCAGCAGCTTAATGACAGGGGACAATGAGCAGTACTTC. This encodes CASSLMTGDNEQYF. Complete variable domain (other parts from reference TRBV7-8 and TRBJ2-5): GAGVSQSPRYKVAKRGQDVALRCDPISGHVSLFWYQQALGQGPEFLTYFQNEAQLDKSGLPSDRFFAERPEGSVSTLKIQRTQQEDSAVYLCASSLMTGDNEQYFGPGTRLLVL.

The chain is built from TRBV5-1 and TRBJ2-4, with a tentative D call TRBD1 (7 bases). CDR3 length: 14 residues. V shed 7 bases and J shed 6 bases, with 17 bases lying between them. Germline CDR1 SGHRS, CDR2 YFSETQ. The CDR3 loop reads CASHGGTEGNIQYF. The DNA of the CDR3 is TGCGCCAGCCACGGAGGGACAGAGGGAAACATTCAGTACTTC. Based on the CDR3 plus reference TRBV5-1 and TRBJ2-4, the full variable domain is KAGVTQTPRYLIKTRGQQVTLSCSPISGHRSVSWYQQTPGQGLQFLFEYFSETQRNKGNFPGRFSGRQFSNSRSEMNVSTLELGDSALYLCASHGGTEGNIQYFGAGTRLSVL.

J is TRBJ2-3 and V is TRBV29-1, with D possibly matching TRBD2 (5 bases). Deletions cut 7 bases from V and 3 bases from J, with 14 bases between. The CDR3 has 13 residues. The germline gives CDR1 SQVTM, CDR2 ANQGSEA. CDR3 amino acids: CSATGFGTDTQYF. The CDR3 DNA reads TGCAGCGCCACGGGATTTGGAACAGATACGCAGTATTTT.

The rearrangement joins TRBV20-1 to TRBJ1-1; perhaps TRBD1 as D (6 bases). Per germline, CDR1 DFQATT and CDR2 SNEGSKA (reference sequence). The CDR3 extends over 14 amino acids. Trimming cost V 2 bases and J 6 bases, with 16 bases left between them. The CDR3 coding sequence is TGCAGTGCTAGATGGGGGGCTGAACCCGCTGAAGCTTTCTTT. Encoded protein: CSARWGAEPAEAFF.

This clonotype has a handful of counts. The gene calls are TRBV6-2 or TRBV6-3 and TRBJ2-1, with unresolved D. Germline loops: CDR1 MNHEY, CDR2 SVGEGT. V lost 7 bases to trimming and J lost 9 bases, with 16 bases between them. This CDR3 has 13 amino acids. This CDR3 is CASIPLGKFEQFF. CDR3 nucleotides: TGTGCCAGCATCCCACTGGGTAAATTTGAGCAGTTCTTC.

The chain recombines TRBV19 with TRBJ1-6, with 7 nucleotides matching TRBD1. The V segment lost 3 bases and the J segment 7 bases; nucleotides outside the gene matches: 12. The germline V gene has CDR1 LNHDA and CDR2 SQIVND (reference sequence). This CDR3 contains 17 residues. CDR3 region: CASSIRVVSGQNSPLHF. As DNA, the CDR3 is TGTGCCAGTAGTATTCGGGTTGTCTCGGGACAGAATTCACCCCTCCACTTT.

This clonotype was detected only once. The V call is TRBV11-2, the J call TRBJ2-1; tentative D call: TRBD1 (5 bases). The CDR3 is made up of 16 amino acids. V was cut by 4 bases and J by 7 bases, with 20 bases left in between. Germline V CDR1 and CDR2: SGHAT, FQNNGV. The CDR3 DNA sequence: TGTGCCAGCAGCTCAAAGGGGCAGTCACTAAGGAATGAGCAGTTCTTC. It encodes CASSSKGQSLRNEQFF.

DNA for the CDR3: TGTGCCAGCAGCCCCCCGGGACCCCGGACGGATACGCAGTATTTT. This sequence encodes CASSPPGPRTDTQYF. This chain links TRBV11-2 with TRBJ2-3, with D perhaps being TRBD1 or TRBD2 (5 bases each). The CDR3 covers 15 residues. The ends were cut back, 5 bases at V and 6 bases at J, with 18 bases in the middle. Germline values: CDR1 SGHAT, CDR2 FQNNGV.

The V gene is TRBV7-2, the J gene TRBJ2-3, with 8 bases matching TRBD2. Looked up from germline, CDR1 is SGHTA and CDR2 is FQGNSA. J gave up 2 bases and V 2 bases, and 12 bases lay outside the gene matches. The CDR3 sequence is 18 residues long. The CDR3 sequence is CASSLIAPQRGFTDTQYF. The CDR3 nucleotides read TGTGCCAGCAGCTTAATAGCGCCCCAGCGGGGGTTCACAGATACGCAGTATTTT.

The chain links TRBV5-6 to TRBJ2-1, with D possibly matching TRBD2 (6 bases). Trimming pared 6 bases from V and 2 bases from J, leaving 24 bases between. The CDR3 contains 18 residues. Germline V CDR1 and CDR2: SGHDT, YYEEEE. Here the CDR3 reads CASTTLRGASPPYNEQFF. CDR3 bases: TGTGCCAGCACCACGTTGCGGGGAGCTTCGCCTCCCTACAATGAGCAGTTCTTC. Drawing the rest from reference TRBV5-6 and TRBJ2-1, the complete variable domain is DAGVTQSPTHLIKTRGQQVTLRCSPKSGHDTVSWYQQALGQGPQFIFQYYEEEERQRGNFPDRFSGHQFPNYSSELNVNALLLGDSALYLCASTTLRGASPPYNEQFFGPGTRLTVL.

This chain connects TRBV10-3 to TRBJ2-7; 7 bases match TRBD2. The CDR3 covers 13 residues. Germline values: CDR1 ENHRY, CDR2 SYGVKD. J gave up 2 bases and V 8 bases, and 6 bases lay outside the gene matches. The CDR3 protein is CAIWTGGTYEQYF. In DNA, the CDR3 is TGTGCCATCTGGACGGGGGGAACCTACGAGCAGTACTTC.

The chain has TRBV29-1 and TRBJ2-2; D possibly matches TRBD1 or TRBD2 (5 bases each). This CDR3 region has 13 residues. The ends were cut back, 6 bases at V and 5 bases at J, with 13 bases in the middle. The germline V gene has CDR1 SQVTM and CDR2 ANQGSEA. Here the CDR3 DNA reads TGCAGCGTGGGGGTCGAGGGGACCGGGGAGCTGTTTTTT. It codes for CSVGVEGTGELFF.

The rearrangement links TRBV5-1 to TRBJ2-1, with 8 bases matching TRBD2. CDR3 length: 15 residues. With V trimmed by 0 bases and J by 3 bases, 2 bases remained unmatched. Germline CDR1 is SGHRS and CDR2 is YFSETQ. In DNA, the CDR3 is TGCGCCAGCAGCTTGGTCGGGACTAGCTACAATGAGCAGTTCTTC. This encodes CASSLVGTSYNEQFF. Using reference TRBV5-1 and TRBJ2-1 for the parts outside the CDR3, the full variable domain is KAGVTQTPRYLIKTRGQQVTLSCSPISGHRSVSWYQQTPGQGLQFLFEYFSETQRNKGNFPGRFSGRQFSNSRSEMNVSTLELGDSALYLCASSLVGTSYNEQFFGPGTRLTVL.

The V gene is TRBV20-1, the J gene TRBJ2-4; no firm D call. V was trimmed by 6 bases and J by 4 bases, leaving 4 bases between them. The CDR3 extends over 10 amino acids. The germline V gene has CDR1 DFQATT and CDR2 SNEGSKA (reference sequence). CDR3 nucleotide sequence: TGCAGTGCCAGGAAAAACATTCAGTACTTC. Translating gives CSARKNIQYF.

The chain couples TRBV11-2 to TRBJ2-7; 7 bases map to TRBD1. Unmatched junction bases numbered 7, after V lost 5 bases and J lost 6 bases. The CDR3 totals 13 residues. Germline CDR1 reads SGHAT; CDR2 reads FQNNGV. The CDR3 DNA sequence: TGTGCCAGCAGCCGGGGACAGATCGGCGAGCAGTACTTC. Its translation is CASSRGQIGEQYF.

V and J are TRBV25-1 and TRBJ1-1, with D maybe TRBD1 (6 bases). V lost 3 bases and J 0 bases, leaving 14 bases between the germline ends. Germline CDR1 MGHDK, CDR2 SYGVNS. This CDR3 comprises 16 residues. The CDR3 reads CASSERGVGVNTEAFF. The CDR3 nucleotides read TGTGCCAGCAGTGAGAGGGGGGTAGGGGTGAACACTGAAGCTTTCTTT.

The V call is TRBV29-1, the J call TRBJ2-3; D unclear. V was pared by 7 bases and J by 0 bases, with 11 bases between. Germline V gene data show CDR1 as SQVTM and CDR2 as ANQGSEA. The CDR3 is 13 amino acids. This chain's CDR3 is CSGDTTSTDTQYF. CDR3 nucleotides: TGCAGCGGCGACACGACTAGCACAGATACGCAGTATTTT.